These T cell receptor beta chains were read from a single sample in a study of shared clonotypes between healthy human individuals. The assay was immunoSEQ multiplex PCR, and TCRdb's table has in-frame clones only and misses some. The sample yields just over 2,000,000 clones, approximately 94% seen once. Sequencing was performed on naive CD8+ T cells sorted from blood. The receptors come from a man younger than 30 in good health. Both conserved end residues are part of each CDR3. Each record gives: V gene, clone size, J gene, D gene, CDR3 DNA, CDR3 protein. A D gene is named only where the DNA matches it firmly. Clone sizes are given selectively: once, few, many, or a class where the clone is expanded.

V: TRBV13; size: -; J: TRBJ2-2; D: TRBD1; DNA: TGTGCCAGCAGCCTAGACAGGGGATTCGGCACCGGGGAGCTGTTTTTT; CDR3: CASSLDRGFGTGELFF
V: TRBV6-5; size: -; J: TRBJ1-2; D: TRBD1; DNA: TGTGCCAGCGGGGGACAGGGGGAACGCTATGGCTACACCTTC; CDR3: CASGGQGERYGYTF
V: TRBV18; size: -; J: TRBJ2-5; D: TRBD1; DNA: TGTGCCAGCTCACCACCTCAACAGGGGATAGAAGAGACCCAGTACTTC; CDR3: CASSPPQQGIEETQYF
V: TRBV10-1; size: -; J: TRBJ1-2; D: -; DNA: TGCGCCAGCAGCTCGGACAGAAACTATGGCTACACCTTC; CDR3: CASSSDRNYGYTF
V: TRBV6-6; size: -; J: TRBJ2-3; D: TRBD1; DNA: TGTGCCAGCTTCGGACAGGGCTACACAGATACGCAGTATTTT; CDR3: CASFGQGYTDTQYF
V: TRBV27; size: -; J: TRBJ1-5; D: TRBD1; DNA: TGTGCCAGCAGTCGACAGGGGGTCAATCAGCCCCAGCATTTT; CDR3: CASSRQGVNQPQHF
V: TRBV5-4; size: once; J: TRBJ2-6; D: TRBD1; DNA: TGTGCCAGCAGCCCCGGACAGGGGCCCTCTGGGGCCAACGTCCTGACTTTC; CDR3: CASSPGQGPSGANVLTF
V: TRBV7-9; size: once; J: TRBJ2-3; D: TRBD1; DNA: TGTGCCAGCAGTTTCCCGCTGGACAGGGGTTCAGATACGCAGTATTTT; CDR3: CASSFPLDRGSDTQYF
V: TRBV6-5; size: -; J: TRBJ1-2; D: TRBD1; DNA: TGTGCCAGCAGCCCAGGGGGCGAAGGGAATGGCTACACCTTC; CDR3: CASSPGGEGNGYTF
V: TRBV6-6; size: -; J: TRBJ1-4; D: -; DNA: TGTGCCAGCAGTTACTGGGCAGAAAATGAAAAACTGTTTTTT; CDR3: CASSYWAENEKLFF
V: TRBV13; size: -; J: TRBJ2-5; D: -; DNA: TGTGCCAGCAGCTCTTACACGGACCCCCACCAAGAGACCCAGTACTTC; CDR3: CASSSYTDPHQETQYF
V: TRBV7-9; size: once; J: TRBJ2-2; D: -; DNA: TGTGCCAGCAGCTTGACAGTGAACACCGGGGAGCTGTTTTTT; CDR3: CASSLTVNTGELFF
V: TRBV11-2; size: -; J: TRBJ2-7; D: TRBD1; DNA: TGTGCCAGCAGCCCCCGACAGGGGGAATTCGACGAGCAGTACTTC; CDR3: CASSPRQGEFDEQYF
V: TRBV5-6; size: -; J: TRBJ2-2; D: TRBD2; DNA: TGTGCCAGCAGCTTGCGTTCACGGACTAGCCGAAACACCGGGGAGCTGTTTTTT; CDR3: CASSLRSRTSRNTGELFF
V: TRBV5-6; size: -; J: TRBJ1-1; D: -; DNA: TGTGCCAGCTCGGAACAGGGAGACACTGAAGCTTTCTTT; CDR3: CASSEQGDTEAFF
V: TRBV6-5; size: once; J: TRBJ1-6; D: -; DNA: TGTGCCAGCAGCCTCGATCAAGGGCGCGATTCACCCCTCCACTTT; CDR3: CASSLDQGRDSPLHF
V: TRBV14; size: -; J: TRBJ2-7; D: -; DNA: TGTGCCAGCAGCCACGGCCAGGGGATGTTTTACGAGCAGTACTTC; CDR3: CASSHGQGMFYEQYF
V: TRBV30; size: -; J: TRBJ2-5; D: -; DNA: TGTGCCTGGAGCCCAGGGGAGGCCCCAGAGACCCAGTACTTC; CDR3: CAWSPGEAPETQYF
V: TRBV4-3; size: once; J: TRBJ2-3; D: TRBD2; DNA: TGCGCCAGCAGCCACGCGGGAGGGCCGCCAGATACGCAGTATTTT; CDR3: CASSHAGGPPDTQYF
V: TRBV9; size: once; J: TRBJ2-7; D: TRBD2; DNA: TGTGCCAGCAGCGTAGCTCCGGGACTAGCCGTGAACGAGCAGTACTTC; CDR3: CASSVAPGLAVNEQYF
V: TRBV19; size: -; J: TRBJ2-7; D: -; DNA: TGTGCCAGTAGTGCCTCTTTACACTACGAGCAGTACTTC; CDR3: CASSASLHYEQYF
V: TRBV9; size: -; J: TRBJ2-3; D: -; DNA: TGTGCCAGCAGCGTTTGGTGGGGACCACAAACAGATACGCAGTATTTT; CDR3: CASSVWWGPQTDTQYF